This entry lists 24 T cell receptor beta chains sequenced from one sample in a study of T cells after yellow fever vaccination. A single record per CDR3 protein comes from TCRdb applying MiXCR to the 5' RACE reads. The table records around 400,000 distinct CDR3 sequences, roughly 12% of them present only once. The input for sequencing was PBMCs, taken on the day of the first yellow fever vaccination. The receptors originated from a man aged 18 to 30 who received the YFV17D yellow fever vaccine.

This clonotype was observed a handful of times. This chain joins TRBV4-1 and TRBJ2-1, with D unresolved. This CDR3 comprises 15 residues. V was pared by 2 bases and J by 2 bases, with 10 bases between. Germline V gene data show CDR1 as MGHRA and CDR2 as YSYEKL. CDR3 bases: TGCGCCAGCAGCCAAAGGGTTGTCCCCTACAATGAGCAGTTCTTC. Encoded protein: CASSQRVVPYNEQFF.

A few counts support this clonotype. This chain links TRBV5-6 with TRBJ1-4, with D unclear. V lost 6 bases, J lost 0 bases, and 21 bases lay in between. There are 18 residues in the CDR3. Germline loops: CDR1 SGHDT, CDR2 YYEEEE. The CDR3 reads CASTSGLTGFATNEKLFF. CDR3 in DNA: TGTGCCAGCACTTCCGGACTGACTGGATTTGCAACTAATGAAAAACTGTTTTTT. The whole variable domain, filled in from reference TRBV5-6 and TRBJ1-4, reads DAGVTQSPTHLIKTRGQQVTLRCSPKSGHDTVSWYQQALGQGPQFIFQYYEEEERQRGNFPDRFSGHQFPNYSSELNVNALLLGDSALYLCASTSGLTGFATNEKLFFGSGTQLSVL.

This clonotype has a handful of counts. V gene TRBV20-1 combines with J gene TRBJ1-1, with 8 bases aligning to TRBD1. This CDR3 has 12 amino acids. Germline CDR1 is DFQATT and CDR2 is SNEGSKA (reference sequence). V lost 6 bases and J lost 3; bases outside the gene matches: 3. The CDR3 loop is CSAKGQDTEAFF. Here the CDR3 DNA reads TGCAGTGCCAAGGGACAGGACACTGAAGCTTTCTTT.

This clonotype showed up just a few times. This chain uses TRBV20-1 with TRBJ1-5; 7 bases match TRBD1. V shed 2 bases, J shed 9 bases, and the junction held 7 bases outside the gene matches. Germline values: CDR1 DFQATT, CDR2 SNEGSKA (reference sequence). There are 13 residues in the CDR3. CDR3 sequence reads: CSARYRGWRPQHF. CDR3 DNA: TGCAGTGCTAGATACAGGGGCTGGCGGCCCCAGCATTTT.

The CDR3 DNA reads TGTGCCAGCAGCTTGGACGGGCGAAATGAAAAACTGTTTTTT. Translating it yields CASSLDGRNEKLFF. This chain uses TRBV5-6 with TRBJ1-4; D remains ambiguous. V lost 0 bases and J 5 bases, leaving 8 bases between the germline ends. This CDR3 spans 14 amino acids. Germline CDR1 reads SGHDT; CDR2 reads YYEEEE.

This clonotype was detected only a few times. The V gene is TRBV25-1, the J gene TRBJ1-5; tentative D call: TRBD1 (5 bases). V dropped 3 bases and J dropped 4 bases, with 10 bases sitting between them. Germline V gives CDR1 MGHDK, CDR2 SYGVNS. The length of the CDR3 is 14 residues. CDR3 loop: CASSERGENQPQHF. In DNA form, the CDR3 reads TGTGCCAGCAGTGAGAGGGGAGAAAATCAGCCCCAGCATTTT.

This sequence joins TRBV28 and TRBJ1-1; unclear D gene. Germline V gives CDR1 MDHEN, CDR2 SYDVKM. The CDR3 extends over 12 amino acids. V lost 4 bases to trimming and J lost 4 bases, with 7 bases between them. As DNA, the CDR3 is TGTGCCAGCAGTTGGTCAGTCACTGAAGCTTTCTTT. Translation gives CASSWSVTEAFF.

This clonotype came up many times. The rearrangement joins TRBV10-3 to TRBJ2-5, with D possibly matching TRBD2 (7 bases). The length of the CDR3 is 16 residues. Trimming cost V 4 bases and J 0 bases, with 15 bases left between them. CDR1 is ENHRY, CDR2 SYGVKD, per germline. CDR3: CAISGPRGPYQETQYF. The DNA for the CDR3 is TGTGCCATCAGTGGCCCGCGGGGGCCGTACCAAGAGACCCAGTACTTC.

The rearrangement uses TRBV5-1 and TRBJ2-7; TRBD1 agrees at 11 bases. V was clipped by 3 bases and J by 6 bases; unmatched bases: 11. Germline CDR1 and CDR2: SGHRS and YFSETQ. This CDR3 contains 16 residues. The CDR3 DNA is TGCGCCAGCAGCTGGACAGGGGGCTCCCGATCGGGCGAGCAGTACTTC. The encoded protein is CASSWTGGSRSGEQYF.

This clonotype was seen only a few times. The CDR3 nucleotides are TGTGCCAGCAGCTTAAGGGCGGGGGGATACGAGCAGTACGTC. It encodes CASSLRAGGYEQYV. The genes are TRBV7-8 and TRBJ2-7; 8 bases are shared with TRBD2. The CDR3 is 14 amino acids. Germline V lookup: CDR1 SGHVS, CDR2 FQNEAQ. With 2 bases clipped from V and 4 bases from J, the junction kept 4 bases outside the gene matches.

The genes are TRBV5-1 and TRBJ2-5, with no clear D. The CDR3 sequence is 12 residues long. With 5 bases removed from V and 5 bases from J, the gap between germline ends came to 10 bases. In germline, CDR1 is SGHRS, CDR2 YFSETQ. Here the CDR3 DNA reads TGCGCCAGCAGGGAGAGCCCCGAGACCCAGTACTTC. Residues: CASRESPETQYF.

At least ten counts were recorded for this clonotype. This chain links TRBV12-3 or TRBV12-4 with TRBJ1-2, with D hard to call. This CDR3 spans 14 amino acids. Trimming took off 2 bases at V and 8 bases at J, with 15 bases between the two ends. The CDR3 protein is CASSLMSDISGYTF. The CDR3 region has the DNA TGTGCCAGCAGTTTAATGAGTGATATCAGCGGCTACACCTTC.

In its sample, this clonotype was seen a few times. V gene TRBV6-1 combines with J gene TRBJ2-1; D uncertain. Per the germline V gene, CDR1 is MNHNS and CDR2 is SASEGT. CDR3 size: 15 residues. Trimming pared 5 bases from V and 3 bases from J, leaving 14 bases between. CDR3 nucleotide sequence: TGTGCCAGCAGTCCCCGGGTCTCCAACTACAATGAGCAGTTCTTC. Its translation: CASSPRVSNYNEQFF.

The chain carries TRBV7-9 and TRBJ2-3, with 7 bases identical to TRBD2. Per germline, CDR1 SEHNR and CDR2 FQNEAQ (reference sequence). This CDR3 is built from 17 residues. The V segment lost 2 bases and the J segment 2 bases; nucleotides outside the gene matches: 10. The CDR3 sequence is CASSLILASGYTDTQYF. The CDR3 region has the DNA TGTGCCAGCAGCTTAATCCTGGCTAGCGGATACACAGATACGCAGTATTTT.

This clonotype came up a few times. The chain carries TRBV4-1 and TRBJ1-5, with a weak D call TRBD1 (5 bases). V lost 1 base and J 9 bases, leaving 19 bases between the germline ends. CDR3 size: 16 residues. Germline V CDR1 and CDR2: MGHRA, YSYEKL. The CDR3, as DNA: TGCGCCAGCAGCCAAGGGGGAAGGGGCCCCTTAAGGCCCCAGCATTTT. Its translation is CASSQGGRGPLRPQHF.

This clonotype has a handful of counts. The V and J genes are TRBV4-3 and TRBJ2-2; D tentatively fits TRBD1 or TRBD2 (5 bases each). Between the trimmed V and J ends, which lost 1 base and 6 bases, there was a span of 9 bases. The CDR3 is 14 residues long. Per the germline V gene, CDR1 is LGHNA and CDR2 is YSLEER. CDR3 protein: CASSQVGEPGELFF. The DNA of the CDR3 is TGCGCCAGCAGCCAAGTGGGGGAACCCGGGGAGCTGTTTTTT.

This clonotype was seen more than once but under ten times. The rearrangement links TRBV4-1 to TRBJ2-7; 7 positions match TRBD1. CDR3 size: 17 residues. From germline, CDR1 is MGHRA and CDR2 YSYEKL. J gave up 4 bases and V 0 bases, and 12 bases lay outside the gene matches. CDR3 protein: CASSQDTGTAQTYEQYV. In DNA, the CDR3 is TGCGCCAGCAGCCAAGACACCGGGACAGCTCAAACTTACGAGCAGTACGTC.

This clonotype was found a few times. J is TRBJ2-5 and V is TRBV4-2; no reliable D call. The CDR3 loop spans 16 amino acids. Trimming took off 0 bases at V and 4 bases at J, with 15 bases between the two ends. Germline V CDR1 and CDR2: LGHNA, YNFKEQ. The CDR3 is CASSQDYDSLAETQYF. CDR3 in DNA: TGTGCCAGCAGCCAAGATTATGACTCTCTGGCAGAGACCCAGTACTTC.

This clonotype appeared a few times. This rearrangement joins TRBV11-2 to TRBJ2-1, with 9 bases that match TRBD2. This CDR3 comprises 15 residues. Losses at the gene ends were 1 base for V and 5 bases for J; bases not matched to a gene: 3. Germline V gives CDR1 SGHAT, CDR2 FQNNGV. This CDR3 reads CASSLGGGEHNEQFF. The CDR3 nucleotides read TGTGCCAGCAGCTTAGGCGGGGGGGAACACAATGAGCAGTTCTTC.

Turning to this clonotype: A junction end diverges from the germline sequence, so it may reflect a read error. CDR3 coding DNA: TGTGCTAGCAGCTTAGCGTTGAGGGACATTCAGTACTTC. Its translation: CASSLALRDIQYF. The chain employs TRBV7-2 and TRBJ2-4; D might be TRBD2 (5 bases). The CDR3 sequence is 13 residues long. The V gene's germline CDR1 is SGHTA and CDR2 FQGNSA. The variable domain in full, completed from reference TRBV7-2 and TRBJ2-4, reads GAGVSQSPSNKVTEKGKDVELRCDPISGHTALYWYRQSLGQGLEFLIYFQGNSAPDKSGLPSDRFSAERTGGSVSTLTIQRTQQEDSAVYLCASSLALRDIQYFGAGTRLSVL.

J is TRBJ2-5 and V is TRBV4-2, with D uncertain. The CDR3 spans 13 residues. Looked up from germline, CDR1 is LGHNA and CDR2 is YNFKEQ. Between the trimmed V and J ends, which lost 0 bases and 5 bases, there was a span of 7 bases. This chain's CDR3 is CASSQDGMETQYF. CDR3 coding DNA: TGTGCCAGCAGCCAAGATGGAATGGAGACCCAGTACTTC.

The rearrangement joins TRBV18 to TRBJ2-7; the match to TRBD1 covers 9 bases. Trimming took 4 bases from V and 2 from J; bases not matched to a gene: 6. This CDR3 is built from 15 residues. The V gene's germline CDR1 is KGHSH and CDR2 LQKENI. In DNA, the CDR3 is TGTGCCAGCTCACTTGACAGGGGGAGAACCTACGAGCAGTACGTC. The encoded protein is CASSLDRGRTYEQYV.

This clonotype showed up just a few times. The J gene is TRBJ1-1, the V gene TRBV18, with 7 bases identical to TRBD1. The CDR3 contains 15 residues. Per the germline V gene, CDR1 is KGHSH and CDR2 is LQKENI. Unmatched junction bases numbered 8, after V lost 1 base and J lost 6 bases. The CDR3 DNA reads TGTGCCAGCTCACCACTGACAGGGTCTTACGCTGAAGCTTTCTTT. Its translation: CASSPLTGSYAEAFF.

This clonotype was seen repeatedly, ten times or more. The chain uses TRBV28 and TRBJ2-1, with TRBD2 as a possible D gene (6 bases). The CDR3 is made up of 15 amino acids. The germline V gene encodes CDR1 MDHEN and CDR2 SYDVKM. The germline V and J ends were trimmed by 8 bases and 3 bases, with 17 bases remaining between them. The CDR3 sequence is CASWGDRKLYNEQFF. DNA for the CDR3: TGTGCCAGCTGGGGGGATCGAAAACTCTACAATGAGCAGTTCTTC.